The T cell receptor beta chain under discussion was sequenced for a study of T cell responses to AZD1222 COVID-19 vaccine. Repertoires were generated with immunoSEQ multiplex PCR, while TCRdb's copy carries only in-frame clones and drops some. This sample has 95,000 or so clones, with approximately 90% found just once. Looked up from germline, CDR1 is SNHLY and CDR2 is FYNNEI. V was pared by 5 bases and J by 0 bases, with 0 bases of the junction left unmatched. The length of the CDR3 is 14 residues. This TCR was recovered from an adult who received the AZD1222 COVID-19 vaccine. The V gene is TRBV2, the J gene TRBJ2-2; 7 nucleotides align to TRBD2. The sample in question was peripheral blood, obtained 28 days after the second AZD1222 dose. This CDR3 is CASSRGANTGELFF. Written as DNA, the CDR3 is TGTGCCAGCAGTCGGGGGGCGAACACCGGGGAGCTGTTTTTT. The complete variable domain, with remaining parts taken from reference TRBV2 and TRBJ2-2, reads EPEVTQTPSHQVTQMGQEVILRCVPISNHLYFYWYRQILGQKVEFLVSFYNNEISEKSEIFDDQFSVERPDGSNFTLKIRSTKLEDSAMYFCASSRGANTGELFFGEGSRLTVL.